Sequencing of this TCR beta chain was carried out in a study of blood T cell repertoires in COVID-19. At the level of the study: Acute and convalescent COVID-19 specimens originated in the United States, Italy and Spain. T cells, B-cell-depleted T cells, or PBMCs supplied cDNA or gDNA.

Trimming cost V 5 bases and J 5 bases; bases outside gene matches: 3. The CDR3 has 13 residues. In the original analysis: Reference gene primer amplification gave nucleated cell count estimates. TCRdb's table, derived via immunoSEQ multiplex PCR, lists solely in-frame clones and lacks some. That table furnishes V, J and clone size, whereas the DNA furnished D and trimming. The sample records a few hundred thousand clones, about 79% being singletons. The sequence came from a woman aged 35 to 49 who had recovered from COVID-19. V usage is TRBV12-3 or TRBV12-4 and J usage is TRBJ1-1, with 9 bases fitting TRBD1. The sequenced material came from peripheral blood. The CDR3 spells CASSLDRGTEAFF. The CDR3 region has the DNA TGTGCCAGCAGTCTCGACAGGGGGACTGAAGCTTTCTTT.